This TCR beta chain was profiled in a study of brain metastases from non-small cell lung cancer. Assay: immunoSEQ multiplex PCR; the TCRdb copy retains only in-frame clones and omits some. Counted here are thousands of clones, around 80% occurring once; the ten biggest clones make up 15% to 20%. This CDR3 has 17 amino acids. Germline lookup yields CDR1 SGHTA and CDR2 FQGNSA. V gave up 4 bases and J gave up 4 bases; unmatched junction bases: 14. Sequenced input: tumor-adjacent normal tissue. This clonotype was obtained from a donor aged 40 or over with non-small cell lung cancer. This sequence joins TRBV7-2 and TRBJ2-7, with TRBD2 matching over 9 bases. The CDR3 is CASSSGLARAGGYEQYF. As DNA, the CDR3 is TGTGCCAGCAGCTCAGGACTAGCGAGAGCGGGGGGATACGAGCAGTACTTC.